This TCR beta chain was sequenced in a study of vaccination effects on CD4 cells after COVID-19 (dated by TCRdb to 2022 to 2024). With respect to the entire study: Post-vaccine samples across the study were collected a median of 72 days after the second dose, with a range of 14 to 241. SARS-CoV-2 spike-specific CD4+ TCR repertoires from before and after mRNA vaccination were compared in COVID-19 convalescent patients and in infection-naive vaccine recipients. A total of more than 8 COVID-19 convalescent patients and a few SARS-CoV-2-naive healthy vaccine recipients were included in the full study. Cultures from other donors in the study were sequenced using the Oncomine TCR Beta short-read assay on an Illumina iSeq 100.

Results the study describes overall, beyond this receptor: Both infection-induced and vaccine-induced clones contracted markedly at late post-vaccination timepoints, which is consistent with waning T cell responses. Only a small number of convalescent patients were included, and no early post-infection timepoints were available, which limited the study. In healthy vaccine recipients, vaccine-induced clones were almost all SARS-CoV-2 mono-reactive, with only 1 of 255 cross-reactive with common cold coronaviruses.

Compared with germline, V lacks 0 bases and J lacks 14 bases; bases without a gene match: 7. Looking up the germline V gene (reference sequence) yields CDR1 MNHNY and CDR2 SVGAGI. Spanning cysteine to phenylalanine, the CDR3 consists of 14 amino acids. The entry retains the CDR3 DNA only, 42 bases that are in frame from base 1. The library relied on the immunoSEQ multiplex PCR assay. TCR beta CDR3 sequencing was performed on DNA from the cultured, isolated CD4+ T cells. Per the original workflow: Non-productive TCR sequences were removed, reads were trimmed to the CDR3 region, and CDR3s of at least 7 amino acids were retained. The MANAFEST web app was used to identify antigen-specific clonotypes by comparing expansion in peptide wells with expansion in reference cultures. Positive clones required FDR<0.05 expansion versus reference and all other wells, odds ratio above 5, and frequency above 0.1% in two replicate wells. A clonotype was defined as cross-reactive if the clonotype was significantly expanded both in SARS-CoV-2 spike wells and in at least one common cold coronavirus spike condition. CDR3 similarity was assessed by Levenshtein distance using the stringdist R package, and unrooted trees were constructed with ape in R 3.6.1. TCRdb mirrors the immuneACCESS table, restricted to in-frame sequences. Some clones are absent from its copies; in checked studies, under half trace to an unresolved V gene, and the reason for the others is unknown. The DNA gave D and trimming, while V, J and clone size come from that table. Across this sample there are around 30,000 clones, with 65% seen only once. The top ten clones comprise approximately 8.9% of the sample.

In the ViraFEST assay, PBMC were stimulated with viral peptide pools, and antigen-specific CD4+ T cell clonotypes were then identified by expansion using TCR sequencing. After more than nine days of culture, CD4+ T cells were isolated with the EasySep CD4+ T cell isolation kit. Participants received two doses of either the BNT162b2 or the mRNA-1273 mRNA SARS-CoV-2 vaccine. Healthy vaccine recipients had no prior SARS-CoV-2 infection, confirmed by negative nucleocapsid antibodies before and after vaccination. Approximately 2.1 million PBMC per well were cultured in IMDM with around 5% human AB serum, roughly 10 IU/ml IL-2 and gentamicin, plus 10 ug/ml peptides. On days 3 and 7, half of the culture medium was replaced with fresh IL-2-containing medium. Unless noted otherwise, every peptide stimulation condition was grown in triplicate wells. Using Ficoll-Paque Plus gradient centrifugation, PBMC were separated from whole blood and then either used fresh or cryopreserved at -140C. The spike proteins of SARS-CoV-2 and of the common cold coronaviruses HCoV-NL63, HCoV-OC43 and HCoV-229E were spanned by overlapping peptide pools. Genomic DNA was extracted from cultured CD4+ T cells with the QIAamp micro DNA kit.

About this clone itself: Its antigen remains undetermined. No base quality values were provided; no much bigger clone lies one nucleotide off.

The clonotype comes from a human donor who received a COVID-19 vaccine. The V and J genes are TRBV6-6 and TRBJ2-6; 7 middle bases align to TRBD2. The specimen comprised CD4+ T cells from PBMCs cultured with SARS-CoV-2 spike peptides, sampled after COVID-19 vaccination. In the paper's terms, the cell subset or site label means: SARS-CoV-2 spike overlapping peptide pool stimulation. The nucleotide sequence reads TGTGCCAGCAGTTACTCAGCGGGGTCAAAAATCCTGACTTTC. This sequence encodes CASSYSAGSKILTF.